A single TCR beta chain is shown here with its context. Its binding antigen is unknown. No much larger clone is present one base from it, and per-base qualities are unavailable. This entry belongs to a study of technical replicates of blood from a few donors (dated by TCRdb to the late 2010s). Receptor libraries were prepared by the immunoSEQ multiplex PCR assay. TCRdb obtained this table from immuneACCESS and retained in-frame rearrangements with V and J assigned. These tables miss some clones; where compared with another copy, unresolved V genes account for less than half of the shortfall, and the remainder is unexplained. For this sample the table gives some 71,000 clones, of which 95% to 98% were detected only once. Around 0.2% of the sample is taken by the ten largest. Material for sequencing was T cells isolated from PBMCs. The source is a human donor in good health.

The CDR3 loop reads CACLSGGEINGYTF. The nucleotides read TGTGCCTGCCTTTCCGGGGGGGAAATTAATGGCTACACCTTC. The chain uses TRBV30 and TRBJ1-2; the D segment could be TRBD1, given 5 matching bases. Reading the germline V gene (reference sequence) gives CDR1 GTSNPN and CDR2 SVGIG. V and J are truncated by 6 bases and 6 bases respectively, leaving an intervening sequence of 20 bases. The CDR3 covers 14 residues, taking in both the cysteine and the phenylalanine. Only CDR3 DNA is held: 42 bases, read in frame from base 1.